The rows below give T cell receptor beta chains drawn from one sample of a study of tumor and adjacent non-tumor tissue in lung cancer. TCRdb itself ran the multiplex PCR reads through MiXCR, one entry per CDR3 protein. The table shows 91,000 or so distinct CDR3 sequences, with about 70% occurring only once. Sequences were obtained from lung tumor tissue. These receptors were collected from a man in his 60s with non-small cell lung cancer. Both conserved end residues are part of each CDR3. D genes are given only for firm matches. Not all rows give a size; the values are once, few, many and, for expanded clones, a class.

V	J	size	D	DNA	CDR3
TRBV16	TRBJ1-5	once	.	TGTGCCGGCACCCGACGGGGCGGTCGGCCCCAGCATTTT	CAGTRRGGRPQHF
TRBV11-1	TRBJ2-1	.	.	TGTGCCAGCAGCTTAGGGTATAGGGCCAATGAGCAGCTCTTC	CASSLGYRANEQLF
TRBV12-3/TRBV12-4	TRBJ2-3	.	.	TGTGCCAGCAGTCCCAGTGACAGTGGGAGCGCAGATACGCAGTATTTT	CASSPSDSGSADTQYF
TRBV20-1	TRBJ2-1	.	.	TGCAGTGCAGAAGCGGATACCTACAATGAGCATTTCTTC	CSAEADTYNEHFF
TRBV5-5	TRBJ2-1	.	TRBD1	TGTGCCAGCAGCTCGTGTCGAGACAGGGTCTACAATGAGCAGTTCTTC	CASSSCRDRVYNEQFF
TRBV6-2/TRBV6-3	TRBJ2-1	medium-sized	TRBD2	TGTGCCAGCAGTTACTCGGGCGGGAGGCGGTACAATGAGCAGTTCTTC	CASSYSGGRRYNEQFF
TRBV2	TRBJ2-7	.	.	TGTGCCAGCAGTGCCACTAATTTGGGACACGCCTCCTACGAGCAGTACTTC	CASSATNLGHASYEQYF
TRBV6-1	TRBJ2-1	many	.	TGTGCCAGCAGACAGGAAAGCTCCTACAATGAGCAGTTCTTC	CASRQESSYNEQFF
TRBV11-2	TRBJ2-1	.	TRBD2	TGTGACAGCAGCTTAGAGGGCGAGTTAGGGAGGGGCTCCTACAATGAGCAGTTCTTC	CDSSLEGELGRGSYNEQFF
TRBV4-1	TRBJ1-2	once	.	TGCGCCAGCAGCCAAGACGTACAGGGCAGCTATGTCTACACCTTC	CASSQDVQGSYVYTF
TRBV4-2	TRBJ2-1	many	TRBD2	TGTGCCAGCAGCCAAGCTAGCGGGAGGCCTTCTGATGAGCAGTTCTTC	CASSQASGRPSDEQFF
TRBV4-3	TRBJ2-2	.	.	TGCGCCAGCAGCCACCCTACCGGGACCGCGAGAGGGGAGCTGTTTTTT	CASSHPTGTARGELFF
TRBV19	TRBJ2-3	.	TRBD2	TGTGCCAGTAGCATAGCGATACTAGCGGCTGGCACAGATACGCAGTATTTT	CASSIAILAAGTDTQYF
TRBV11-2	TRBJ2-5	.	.	TGTGCCAGCAGCTTAGGGGAGACGCGGTACTTC	CASSLGETRYF
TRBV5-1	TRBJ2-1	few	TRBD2	TGCGCCAGCAGCTTTTATGGGAGGGGAGACGAGCAGCTCTTC	CASSFYGRGDEQLF
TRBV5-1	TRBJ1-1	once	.	TGCGCCAGCAGCGTTGTCTTCGGAGGGCCCACTGAAGCCTTCTTT	CASSVVFGGPTEAFF
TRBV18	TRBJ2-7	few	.	TGTGCCAGCTCACCGGGAGGCACCCCGAACGAGCAGTACTTC	CASSPGGTPNEQYF
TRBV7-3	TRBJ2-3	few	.	TGTGCCAGCAGCTTGACTGGCACAGATACGGAGTATTTT	CASSLTGTDTEYF
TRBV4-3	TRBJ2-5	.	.	TGTGCCGGCAGCCAGGGACTTCAAGAGACCCAGTACTTC	CAGSQGLQETQYF
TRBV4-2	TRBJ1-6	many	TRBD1	TGTGCCAGCAGCCCGGTGGACAGGGGGCTTAATAATTCACCCCTCCACTTT	CASSPVDRGLNNSPLHF
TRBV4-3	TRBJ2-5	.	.	TGCGCCAGCAGCCAAGTTTACCGAAACGAGACCCAGTACTTC	CASSQVYRNETQYF
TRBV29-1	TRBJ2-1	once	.	TGCAGCGTTGACGAAACGGGAGCTAGGAATGAGCAGTTCTTC	CSVDETGARNEQFF
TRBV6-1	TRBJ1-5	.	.	TGTGCCAGCAGTGAGGGGGCCCGACAGGTGTCTCAGCCCCAGCATTTT	CASSEGARQVSQPQHF
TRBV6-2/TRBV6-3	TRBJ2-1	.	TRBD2	TGTGCCAGCAGTCGGGGACTAGCGGGAGGGCAGGATGAGCAGTTCTTC	CASSRGLAGGQDEQFF
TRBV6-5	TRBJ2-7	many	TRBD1	TGTGCCAGCTGCAAACAGGGACAGGGGGCCTACGAGCAGTACTTC	CASCKQGQGAYEQYF
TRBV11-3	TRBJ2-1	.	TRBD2	TGTGCCAGCAGCCACAGGACTAGCGGGAGCCATGGGCAATTCTTC	CASSHRTSGSHGQFF
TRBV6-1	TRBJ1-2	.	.	TGTGCCAGCAGTGAAATGGCAGGGATGAGTGACTACACCTTC	CASSEMAGMSDYTF
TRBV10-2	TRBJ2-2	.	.	TGCGCCAACAGTGGGGTCTTAACCGGGGAGCTGTTTTTT	CANSGVLTGELFF
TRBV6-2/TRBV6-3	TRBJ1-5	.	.	TGTTCCAGCAGTTACCCTGGACATAATCAGCTCCAGCATTTT	CSSSYPGHNQLQHF
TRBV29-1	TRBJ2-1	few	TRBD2	TGCAGCACTGGGACTAGTGGGGCTATAAATGAGCAGTTCTTC	CSTGTSGAINEQFF
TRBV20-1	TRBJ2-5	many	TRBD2	TGCAGTGCCAAAGCGGGGGGGCGCCTTCGAGAGACCCAGTACTTC	CSAKAGGRLRETQYF
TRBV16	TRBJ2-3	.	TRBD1	TGTGCCAGCACCCGACAGGGTGGTCAGCCCCAGTATTTT	CASTRQGGQPQYF
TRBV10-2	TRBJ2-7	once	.	TGCGCCAGCAGTGAACCCGCGGCAGGCCCCTACGAGCAGTACTTC	CASSEPAAGPYEQYF
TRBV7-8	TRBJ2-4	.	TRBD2	TGTGTCAGCAACTTTGGCGGGGGTGGTGACATTCAGTACTTC	CVSNFGGGGDIQYF
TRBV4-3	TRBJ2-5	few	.	TGCGTCAGCAGCCAGGACTGGGGAGAAGAGACCCAGTACTTC	CVSSQDWGEETQYF
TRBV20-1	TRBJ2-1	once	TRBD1	TGCAGTGCTCGAAGGGCCGACAGGGTCTCCTACAACGAGCAGTTCTTC	CSARRADRVSYNEQFF
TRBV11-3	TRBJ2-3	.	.	TGTGTCAGCAGCCTAGTCGGCTACACAGATACGCAATATTTT	CVSSLVGYTDTQYF
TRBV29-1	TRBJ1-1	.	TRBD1	TGCAGCGTTGAAGAAAATCACAAAGGGGGGACAGCATTGAACGCTGATGCTTTCTTT	CSVEENHKGGTALNADAFF
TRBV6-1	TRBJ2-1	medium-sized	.	TGTGCCAGCATCCGGGGAGGGGGAGTGAATGAGCAGTTCTTC	CASIRGGGVNEQFF
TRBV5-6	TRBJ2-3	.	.	TGTGTCAGCAGCTCCACTTTAGCAGATACACAGTATTTT	CVSSSTLADTQYF
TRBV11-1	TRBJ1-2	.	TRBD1	TGTGCCAACCGCCCCGGGACAGGGGTTGGCTACACGTTC	CANRPGTGVGYTF
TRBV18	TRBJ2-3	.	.	TGTGTCAGCTCACCAGCGGATACAGATACGCAGTATTTT	CVSSPADTDTQYF
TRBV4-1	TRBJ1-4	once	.	TGCGCCAGCAGCCATTACTCTGGGTTAACTAATGAGAAACTAGTTTTT	CASSHYSGLTNEKLVF
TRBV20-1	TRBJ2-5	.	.	TGCAGTGCTAGTAGACGGCAGGAGGGCCTGGTGGAGACCCAGTACTTC	CSASRRQEGLVETQYF
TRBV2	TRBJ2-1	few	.	TGTGCCAGCGGCCGGGACCTCAGTCAGTTCTTC	CASGRDLSQFF
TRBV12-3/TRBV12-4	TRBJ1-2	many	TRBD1	TGTGCCAGCAGTTTATGGACAGGGTATGGCTACACCTTC	CASSLWTGYGYTF
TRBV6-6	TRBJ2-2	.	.	TGTACCAGCAGTTACTCGCTACTAGTGGACACCGGGGAGCTGTTTTTT	CTSSYSLLVDTGELFF
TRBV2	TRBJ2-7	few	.	TGTGCCAGCAGCTATTCCTACAGGGTAGAAGAGCAGTACTTC	CASSYSYRVEEQYF
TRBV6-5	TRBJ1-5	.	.	TGTGCCAACAGTTACTCCCGCAATAAGCCCCAGCATTTT	CANSYSRNKPQHF
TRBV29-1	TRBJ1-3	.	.	TGCAGCGTTCGAGCGGGACTGCAATCTGGAAACACCGTATATTTT	CSVRAGLQSGNTVYF
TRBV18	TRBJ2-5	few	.	TGTGCCAACTCAACCCAAGAGACCCAGTACTTC	CANSTQETQYF
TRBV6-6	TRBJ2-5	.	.	TGTACCAGCAGCTACGGGACAGGACTAGGGGAGGCCCAGTACTTC	CTSSYGTGLGEAQYF
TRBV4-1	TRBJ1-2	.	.	TGCGCCAGCAGCCAAAAGCCAGGGGATATCGGCGGCTACACCTTC	CASSQKPGDIGGYTF
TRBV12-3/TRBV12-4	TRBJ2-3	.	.	TGTGCCAGCAGCGGTAAGATTGGATATCAGCCCCAGTATTTT	CASSGKIGYQPQYF
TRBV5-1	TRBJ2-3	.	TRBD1	TGCGCCAGCAGCTCTGCAGGGGGCGCAGATACCATTACGCAGTATTTT	CASSSAGGADTITQYF
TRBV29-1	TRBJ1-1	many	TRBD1	TGCAGCGTCAAACGGGACAGGCTGGGGTTCAACACTGAAGCTTTCTTT	CSVKRDRLGFNTEAFF
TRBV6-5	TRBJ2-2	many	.	TGTGCCAGCAGTTACTCTTTCGGGGAGCTTACCGGGGAGCTGTTTTTT	CASSYSFGELTGELFF
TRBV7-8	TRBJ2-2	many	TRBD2	TGTGCCAGCAGCACGCGACCCCTAGCGGGAGGGAACACCGGGGAGCTGTTTTTT	CASSTRPLAGGNTGELFF
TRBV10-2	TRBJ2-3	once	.	TGCGCCAGCAACACAAACAGCAGAAGGGGCACAGCTACGCAGTATTTT	CASNTNSRRGTATQYF
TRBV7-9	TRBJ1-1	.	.	TGTGTCAGCAGAGAAGGGAGCACTGAAGCTTTCTTT	CVSREGSTEAFF